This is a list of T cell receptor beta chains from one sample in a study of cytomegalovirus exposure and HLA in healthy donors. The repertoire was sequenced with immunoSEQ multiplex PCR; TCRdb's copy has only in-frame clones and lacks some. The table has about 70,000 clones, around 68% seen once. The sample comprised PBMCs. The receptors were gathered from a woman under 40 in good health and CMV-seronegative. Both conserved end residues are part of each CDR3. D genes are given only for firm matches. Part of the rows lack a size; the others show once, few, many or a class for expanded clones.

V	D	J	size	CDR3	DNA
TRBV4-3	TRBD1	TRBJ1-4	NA	CASSRTGTGVEKLFF	TGCGCCAGCAGCCGGACCGGGACAGGGGTCGAAAAACTGTTTTTT
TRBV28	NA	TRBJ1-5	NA	CASTLGAGDLEPQHF	TGTGCCAGCACACTGGGGGCAGGCGACTTAGAACCCCAGCATTTT
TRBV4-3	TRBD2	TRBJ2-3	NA	CASSRGTSGSADTQYF	TGCGCCAGCAGCCGGGGGACTAGCGGGAGTGCAGATACGCAGTATTTT
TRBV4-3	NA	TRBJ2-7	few	CASSQDYRAEQYF	TGCGCCAGCAGCCAAGACTACAGGGCCGAGCAGTACTTC
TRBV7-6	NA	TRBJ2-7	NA	CASSPPGSYEQYF	TGTGCCAGCAGCCCCCCCGGGAGCTACGAGCAGTACTTC
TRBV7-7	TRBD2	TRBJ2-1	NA	CASSLMTSGGNEQFF	TGTGCCAGCAGCTTAATGACTAGCGGGGGGAATGAGCAGTTCTTC
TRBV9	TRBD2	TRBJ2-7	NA	CASSVGGLGLIEQYF	TGTGCCAGCAGCGTAGGGGGACTAGGTTTAATCGAGCAGTACTTC
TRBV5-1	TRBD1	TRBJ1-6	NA	CASSLLQGDSPLHF	TGCGCCAGCAGCTTGCTACAGGGGGATTCACCCCTCCACTTT
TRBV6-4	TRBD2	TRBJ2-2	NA	CASSEGTSPTGELFF	TGTGCCAGCAGTGAGGGGACTAGCCCCACCGGGGAGCTGTTTTTT
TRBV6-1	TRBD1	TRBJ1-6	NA	CASSDRDSNGSPLHF	TGTGCCAGCAGTGATAGGGACAGTAATGGTTCACCCCTCCACTTT
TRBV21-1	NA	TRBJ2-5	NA	CASSKSPGRGETQYF	TGTGCCAGCAGCAAATCACCCGGCAGGGGAGAGACCCAGTACTTC
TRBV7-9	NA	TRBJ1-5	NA	CASSLGGGNQPQHF	TGTGCCAGCAGCTTAGGGGGAGGAAATCAGCCCCAGCATTTT
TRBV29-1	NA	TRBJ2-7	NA	CSVVRGYEQYF	TGCAGCGTCGTCCGGGGGTACGAGCAGTACTTC
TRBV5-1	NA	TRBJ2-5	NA	CASSSTGSKTQYF	TGCGCCAGCAGCTCTACAGGGTCTAAGACCCAGTACTTC
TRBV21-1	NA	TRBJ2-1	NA	CASSDLLGDREFF	TGTGCCAGCAGCGATCTATTGGGGGACAGGGAGTTCTTC
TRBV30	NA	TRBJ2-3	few	CAYDGLTDTQYF	TGTGCCTATGACGGACTCACAGATACGCAGTATTTT
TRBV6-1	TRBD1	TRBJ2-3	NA	CASSPSGQGTDTQYF	TGTGCCAGCAGTCCGTCAGGACAGGGCACAGATACGCAGTATTTT
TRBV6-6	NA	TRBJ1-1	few	CASSYLGGTEAFF	TGTGCCAGCAGTTACTTGGGGGGCACTGAAGCTTTCTTT